The rows below give T cell receptor beta chains drawn from one sample of a study of Tregs in tolerant kidney transplant recipients. Generated by immunoSEQ multiplex PCR, the TCRdb table keeps only in-frame clones and is missing some. The repertoire has over 60,000 clones, roughly nine tenths of them found once; the top ten carry around 0.4%. The material sequenced was CD4+ T cells from blood, taken before the transplant. These receptors all come from a human donor who received a combined kidney and bone marrow transplant. Both conserved end residues are part of each CDR3. Fields, in order: D gene, J gene, V gene, clone size, CDR3 DNA, CDR3 protein. D genes are given only for firm matches. Clone size is shown for a subset of rows, as once, few, many or a class of expanded clone.

d_gene: TRBD2
j_gene: TRBJ2-7
v_gene: TRBV11-2
abundance: .
CDR3nt: TGTGCCAGCAGCTTCAAAATACTAGCGGGAGAATACGAGCAGTACTTC
CDR3aa: CASSFKILAGEYEQYF

d_gene: .
j_gene: TRBJ2-7
v_gene: TRBV28
abundance: .
CDR3nt: TGTGCCAGCAGTTCAACCTACGAGCAGTACTTC
CDR3aa: CASSSTYEQYF

d_gene: TRBD2
j_gene: TRBJ2-7
v_gene: TRBV5-6
abundance: .
CDR3nt: TGTGCCAGCAGCTTGCTAGCGGAGGCCTACGAGCAGTACTTC
CDR3aa: CASSLLAEAYEQYF

d_gene: .
j_gene: TRBJ1-1
v_gene: TRBV2
abundance: once
CDR3nt: TGTGCCAGCAGAAAGGACAGGAACACTGAAGCTTTCTTT
CDR3aa: CASRKDRNTEAFF

d_gene: TRBD2
j_gene: TRBJ2-2
v_gene: TRBV18
abundance: .
CDR3nt: TGTGCCAGCTCAACCACCTCTAGCGGAAACACCGGGGAGCTGTTTTTT
CDR3aa: CASSTTSSGNTGELFF

d_gene: .
j_gene: TRBJ1-4
v_gene: TRBV30
abundance: once
CDR3nt: TGTGCCTGGAGTGGCCCAGGGATAAATGAAAAACTGTTTTTT
CDR3aa: CAWSGPGINEKLFF

d_gene: .
j_gene: TRBJ1-3
v_gene: TRBV21-1
abundance: .
CDR3nt: TGTGCCAGCAGCAAAGTCGAAGCCGGGCAGGGGGGCGGAAACACCATATATTTT
CDR3aa: CASSKVEAGQGGGNTIYF

d_gene: TRBD2
j_gene: TRBJ2-2
v_gene: TRBV12-5
abundance: .
CDR3nt: TGTGCTAGTTCGTCGCTAGCGGGAGGGCCGGGCACCGGGGAGCTGTTTTTT
CDR3aa: CASSSLAGGPGTGELFF

d_gene: .
j_gene: TRBJ2-7
v_gene: TRBV30
abundance: .
CDR3nt: TGTGCCTGGAGTGCAAACGCGGCTAGAGAGCAGTACTTC
CDR3aa: CAWSANAAREQYF

d_gene: .
j_gene: TRBJ1-5
v_gene: TRBV30
abundance: once
CDR3nt: TGTGCCTGGGGCAGGGCGAATCAGCCCCAGCATTTT
CDR3aa: CAWGRANQPQHF

d_gene: .
j_gene: TRBJ2-5
v_gene: TRBV6-5
abundance: .
CDR3nt: TGTGCCAGCAGTCCTTCGAGCGGTCAGGAGACCCAGTACTTC
CDR3aa: CASSPSSGQETQYF

d_gene: TRBD1
j_gene: TRBJ1-5
v_gene: TRBV27
abundance: .
CDR3nt: TGTGCCAGCAGTTTGCAGGGGGATCAGCCCCAGCATTTT
CDR3aa: CASSLQGDQPQHF

d_gene: TRBD1
j_gene: TRBJ2-7
v_gene: TRBV6-1
abundance: .
CDR3nt: TGTGCCAGCCGGGACAGCTCTACGAAGCAGTACTTC
CDR3aa: CASRDSSTKQYF

d_gene: .
j_gene: TRBJ1-2
v_gene: TRBV14
abundance: .
CDR3nt: TGTGCCAGCAGCCAATCAGGGCGTCATGGCTACACCTTC
CDR3aa: CASSQSGRHGYTF

d_gene: TRBD1
j_gene: TRBJ2-5
v_gene: TRBV19
abundance: .
CDR3nt: TGTGCCAGTAGTATAAGTGGACAGGAGGCTACCCAGTACTTC
CDR3aa: CASSISGQEATQYF

d_gene: .
j_gene: TRBJ2-3
v_gene: TRBV11-2
abundance: .
CDR3nt: TGTGCCAGCAGCTTAGATTTGGGGGAGGGCACAGATACGCAGTATTTT
CDR3aa: CASSLDLGEGTDTQYF

d_gene: .
j_gene: TRBJ2-7
v_gene: TRBV27
abundance: .
CDR3nt: TGTGCCAGCAGTTGGTCCGCTAGCCCCTACGAGCAGTACTTC
CDR3aa: CASSWSASPYEQYF

d_gene: TRBD1
j_gene: TRBJ1-2
v_gene: TRBV7-2
abundance: .
CDR3nt: TGTGCCAGCAGCCCCCAGGGGGCAAGTAACTATGGCTACACCTTC
CDR3aa: CASSPQGASNYGYTF

d_gene: .
j_gene: TRBJ2-3
v_gene: TRBV7-3
abundance: .
CDR3nt: TGTGCCAGCAGGGGAGTCGGCACAGATACGCAGTATTTT
CDR3aa: CASRGVGTDTQYF

d_gene: TRBD2
j_gene: TRBJ2-5
v_gene: TRBV5-1
abundance: .
CDR3nt: TGCGCCAGCAGCAGTGAGGGCGGGAGTGGCCAAGAGACCCAGTACTTC
CDR3aa: CASSSEGGSGQETQYF

d_gene: TRBD1
j_gene: TRBJ1-2
v_gene: TRBV28
abundance: .
CDR3nt: TGTGCCAGCAGTTTACCCCGACAGGGGTGGACCTTC
CDR3aa: CASSLPRQGWTF

d_gene: .
j_gene: TRBJ2-5
v_gene: TRBV27
abundance: .
CDR3nt: TGTGCCAGCAGTTTAAGCCGACTAGTAGAGACCCAGTACTTC
CDR3aa: CASSLSRLVETQYF

d_gene: .
j_gene: TRBJ2-7
v_gene: TRBV28
abundance: .
CDR3nt: TGTGCCAGCAGTTTATGGGCAGGGAAACGCTACGAGCAGTACTTC
CDR3aa: CASSLWAGKRYEQYF

d_gene: .
j_gene: TRBJ1-1
v_gene: TRBV18
abundance: .
CDR3nt: TGTGCCAGCTCACCAGGTAGTGCGAGGTCTCCTTTCTTT
CDR3aa: CASSPGSARSPFF

d_gene: .
j_gene: TRBJ1-1
v_gene: TRBV28
abundance: once
CDR3nt: TGTGCCAGCAGTTCCCTCTCTAGTTGGGACACTGAAGCTTTCTTT
CDR3aa: CASSSLSSWDTEAFF

d_gene: .
j_gene: TRBJ1-5
v_gene: TRBV19
abundance: few
CDR3nt: TGTGCCGCAACAGGGATCGGCCAGCCCCAGCATTTT
CDR3aa: CAATGIGQPQHF

d_gene: TRBD2
j_gene: TRBJ2-5
v_gene: TRBV27
abundance: .
CDR3nt: TGTGCCAGCATGGGACTAGCTAAAGAGACCCAGTACTTC
CDR3aa: CASMGLAKETQYF

d_gene: TRBD1
j_gene: TRBJ2-2
v_gene: TRBV7-9
abundance: .
CDR3nt: TGTGCCAGCAGCCCGCCGGACAGGTGGATAACGAACACCGGGGAGCTGTTTTTT
CDR3aa: CASSPPDRWITNTGELFF

d_gene: .
j_gene: TRBJ1-1
v_gene: TRBV6-6
abundance: once
CDR3nt: TGTGCCAGCAGCTTATCAGGGCCGAACACTGAAGCTTTCTTT
CDR3aa: CASSLSGPNTEAFF

d_gene: .
j_gene: TRBJ2-1
v_gene: TRBV20-1
abundance: .
CDR3nt: TGCAGTGCTCAATACAATGAGCAGTTCTTC
CDR3aa: CSAQYNEQFF

d_gene: TRBD1
j_gene: TRBJ1-2
v_gene: TRBV19
abundance: .
CDR3nt: TGTGCCAGTGTTGTACCGGGACAGGGGTATGGCTACACCTTC
CDR3aa: CASVVPGQGYGYTF

d_gene: .
j_gene: TRBJ1-2
v_gene: TRBV30
abundance: .
CDR3nt: TGTGCCTGGGGACTATATGGCTACACCTTC
CDR3aa: CAWGLYGYTF

d_gene: TRBD2
j_gene: TRBJ2-3
v_gene: TRBV7-2
abundance: .
CDR3nt: TGTGCCAGCAGCCCAGGTGGCGGGAGCGGCGATACGCAGTATTTT
CDR3aa: CASSPGGGSGDTQYF

d_gene: .
j_gene: TRBJ1-4
v_gene: TRBV6-6
abundance: once
CDR3nt: TGTGCCAGCAGGGGGGGGAATGAAAAACTGTTTTTT
CDR3aa: CASRGGNEKLFF

d_gene: TRBD1
j_gene: TRBJ1-2
v_gene: TRBV28
abundance: few
CDR3nt: TGTGCCAGCAGTTCATCGGGACAGGGGCATGGCTACACCTTC
CDR3aa: CASSSSGQGHGYTF